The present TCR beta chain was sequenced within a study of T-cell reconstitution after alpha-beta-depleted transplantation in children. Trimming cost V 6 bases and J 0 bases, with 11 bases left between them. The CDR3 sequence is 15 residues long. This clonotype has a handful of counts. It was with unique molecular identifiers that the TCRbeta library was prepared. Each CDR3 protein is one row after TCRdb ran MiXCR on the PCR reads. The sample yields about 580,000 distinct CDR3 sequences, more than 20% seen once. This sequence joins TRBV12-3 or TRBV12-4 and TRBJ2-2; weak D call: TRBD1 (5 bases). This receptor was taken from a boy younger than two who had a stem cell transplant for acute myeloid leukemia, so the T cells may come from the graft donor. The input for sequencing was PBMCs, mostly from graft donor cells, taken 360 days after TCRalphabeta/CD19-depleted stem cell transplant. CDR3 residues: CASRNGHPNTGELFF. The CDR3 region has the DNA TGTGCCAGCAGGAACGGACATCCGAACACCGGGGAGCTGTTTTTT.